The entry that follows covers one T cell receptor (beta chain) sequence. The CDR3 spans 18 residues. The germline V and J ends were trimmed by 0 bases and 2 bases, with 19 bases remaining between them. The germline CDR1 and CDR2 sequences are SGHRS and YFSETQ. The data belong to a study of cytomegalovirus exposure and HLA in healthy donors. PCR primers comprised 60 Vbeta and 13 Jbeta primers. The table came from immunoSEQ multiplex PCR; TCRdb's copy has only in-frame clones and leaves some out. The repertoire holds about 130,000 clones, with over 70% as singletons. The sequence derives from an older woman in good health and CMV-seropositive. V gene TRBV5-1 combines with J gene TRBJ2-3, with a weak D call TRBD2 (6 bases). The sequenced material came from PBMCs. The CDR3 reads CASSLEGGAGRSTDTQYF. The DNA of the CDR3 is TGCGCCAGCAGCTTGGAGGGTGGGGCAGGGAGGTCCACAGATACGCAGTATTTT.